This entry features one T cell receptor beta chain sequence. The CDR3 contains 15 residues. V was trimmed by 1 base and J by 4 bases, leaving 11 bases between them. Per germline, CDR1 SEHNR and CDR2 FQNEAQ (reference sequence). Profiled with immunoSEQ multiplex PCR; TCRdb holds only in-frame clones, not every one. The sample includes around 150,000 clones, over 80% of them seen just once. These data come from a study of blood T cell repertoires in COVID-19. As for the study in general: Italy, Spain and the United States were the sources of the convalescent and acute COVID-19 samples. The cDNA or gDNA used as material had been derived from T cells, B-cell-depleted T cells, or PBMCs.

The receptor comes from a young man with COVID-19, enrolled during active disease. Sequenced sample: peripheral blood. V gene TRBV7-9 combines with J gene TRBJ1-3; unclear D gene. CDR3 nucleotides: TGTGCCAGCAGCTTAGGAGGGATGTGGGGAAACACCATATATTTT. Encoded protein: CASSLGGMWGNTIYF.